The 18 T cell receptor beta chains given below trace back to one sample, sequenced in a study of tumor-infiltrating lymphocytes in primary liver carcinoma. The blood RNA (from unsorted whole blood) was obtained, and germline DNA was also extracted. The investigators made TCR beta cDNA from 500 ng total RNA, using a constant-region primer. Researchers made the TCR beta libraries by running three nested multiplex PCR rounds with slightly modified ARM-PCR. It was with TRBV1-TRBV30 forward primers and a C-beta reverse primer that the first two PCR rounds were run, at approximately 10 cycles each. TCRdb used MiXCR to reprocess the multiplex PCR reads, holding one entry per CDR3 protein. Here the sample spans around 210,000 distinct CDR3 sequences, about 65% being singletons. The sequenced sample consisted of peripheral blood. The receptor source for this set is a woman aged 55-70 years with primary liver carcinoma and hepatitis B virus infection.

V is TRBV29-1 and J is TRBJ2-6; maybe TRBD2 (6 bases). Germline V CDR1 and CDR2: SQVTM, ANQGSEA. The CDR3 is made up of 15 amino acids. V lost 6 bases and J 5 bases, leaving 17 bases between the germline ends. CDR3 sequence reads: CSVGWGDSRANVLTF. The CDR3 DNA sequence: TGCAGCGTCGGATGGGGGGATTCTAGGGCCAACGTCCTGACTTTC.

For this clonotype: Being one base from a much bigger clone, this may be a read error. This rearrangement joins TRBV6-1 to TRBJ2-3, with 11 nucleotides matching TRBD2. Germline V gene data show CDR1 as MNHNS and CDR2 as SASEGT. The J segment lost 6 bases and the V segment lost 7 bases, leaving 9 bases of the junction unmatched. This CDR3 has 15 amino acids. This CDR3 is CASNLLAGAWDTQYF. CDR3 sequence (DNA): TGTGCCAGCAACCTACTAGCGGGAGCATGGGATACGCAGTATTTT.

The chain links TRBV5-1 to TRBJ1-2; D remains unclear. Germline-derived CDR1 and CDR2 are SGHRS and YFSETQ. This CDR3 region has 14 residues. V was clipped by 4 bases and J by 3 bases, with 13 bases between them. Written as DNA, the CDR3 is TGCGCCAGCAGCAAGGAACTGACTTACTATGGCTACACCTTC. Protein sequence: CASSKELTYYGYTF. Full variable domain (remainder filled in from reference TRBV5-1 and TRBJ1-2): KAGVTQTPRYLIKTRGQQVTLSCSPISGHRSVSWYQQTPGQGLQFLFEYFSETQRNKGNFPGRFSGRQFSNSRSEMNVSTLELGDSALYLCASSKELTYYGYTFGSGTRLTVV.

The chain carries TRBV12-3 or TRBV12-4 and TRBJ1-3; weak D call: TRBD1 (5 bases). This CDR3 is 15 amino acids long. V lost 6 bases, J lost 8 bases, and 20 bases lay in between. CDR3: CASSRAAGGRHTIYF. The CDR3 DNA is TGTGCCAGCAGCCGTGCAGCGGGGGGGAGGCACACCATATATTTT.

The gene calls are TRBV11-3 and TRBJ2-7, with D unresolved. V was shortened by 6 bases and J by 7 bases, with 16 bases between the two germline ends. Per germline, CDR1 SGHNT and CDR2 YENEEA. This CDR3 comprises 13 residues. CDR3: CASSLYPSWEQYF. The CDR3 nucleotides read TGTGCCAGCAGTCTGTACCCTTCGTGGGAGCAGTACTTC. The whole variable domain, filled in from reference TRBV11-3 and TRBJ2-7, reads EAGVVQSPRYKIIEKKQPVAFWCNPISGHNTLYWYLQNLGQGPELLIRYENEEAVDDSQLPKDRFSAERLKGVDSTLKIQPAELGDSAVYLCASSLYPSWEQYFGPGTRLTVT.

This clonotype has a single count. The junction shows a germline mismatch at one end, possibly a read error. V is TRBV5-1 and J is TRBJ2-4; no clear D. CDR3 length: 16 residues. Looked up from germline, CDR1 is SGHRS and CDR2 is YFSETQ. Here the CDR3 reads CTSSYDPNLAKNIQYF. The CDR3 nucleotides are TGCACCAGCAGTTACGACCCCAACCTAGCCAAAAACATTCAGTACTTC.

CDR3 amino acids: CASSVSAINEQFF. The CDR3 coding sequence is TGCGCCAGCAGCGTCTCCGCGATCAATGAGCAGTTCTTC. V gene TRBV5-1 combines with J gene TRBJ2-1; no firm D call. V was shortened by 4 bases and J by 6 bases, with 11 bases between the two germline ends. This CDR3 is built from 13 residues. CDR1 and CDR2 (germline): SGHRS, YFSETQ.

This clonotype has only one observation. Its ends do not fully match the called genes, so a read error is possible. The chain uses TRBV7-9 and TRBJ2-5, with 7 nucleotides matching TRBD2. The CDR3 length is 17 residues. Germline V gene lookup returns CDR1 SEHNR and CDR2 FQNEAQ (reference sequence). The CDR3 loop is CVSSLGWRESYGETQYF. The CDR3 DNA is TGTGTCAGCAGCTTAGGTTGGCGGGAGAGTTACGGGGAGACCCAGTACTTC.

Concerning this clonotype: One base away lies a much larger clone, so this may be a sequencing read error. CDR3 loop: CVSSEDGDRVSREQYF. CDR3 DNA: TGTGTCAGCAGTGAAGATGGGGACAGGGTTTCGCGCGAGCAGTACTTC. The chain uses TRBV6-1 and TRBJ2-7; 9 nucleotides agree with TRBD1. This CDR3 contains 16 residues. CDR1 is MNHNS and CDR2 is SASEGT in the germline V gene.

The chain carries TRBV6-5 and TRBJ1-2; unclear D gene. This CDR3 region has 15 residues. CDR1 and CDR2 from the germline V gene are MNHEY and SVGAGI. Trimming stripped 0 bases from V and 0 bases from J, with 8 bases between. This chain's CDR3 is CASSYSGRTNYGYTF. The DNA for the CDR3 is TGTGCCAGCAGTTACTCAGGCAGGACTAACTATGGCTACACCTTC.

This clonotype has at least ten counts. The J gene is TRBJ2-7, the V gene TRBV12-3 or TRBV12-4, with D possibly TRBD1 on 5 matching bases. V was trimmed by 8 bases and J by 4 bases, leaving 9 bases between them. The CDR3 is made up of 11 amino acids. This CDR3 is CASGASYEQYF. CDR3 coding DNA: TGTGCCAGCGGGGCCTCGTACGAGCAGTACTTC.

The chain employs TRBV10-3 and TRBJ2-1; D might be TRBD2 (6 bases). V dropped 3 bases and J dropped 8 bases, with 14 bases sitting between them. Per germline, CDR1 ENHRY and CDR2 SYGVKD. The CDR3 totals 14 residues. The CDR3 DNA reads TGTGCCATCAGTGATAGGGGAGGTTGGGATGAGCAGTTCTTC. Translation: CAISDRGGWDEQFF.

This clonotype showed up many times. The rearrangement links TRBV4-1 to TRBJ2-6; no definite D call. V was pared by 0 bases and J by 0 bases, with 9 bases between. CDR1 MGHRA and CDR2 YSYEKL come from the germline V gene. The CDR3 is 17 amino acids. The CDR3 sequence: CASSQEGPGSGANVLTF. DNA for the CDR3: TGCGCCAGCAGCCAAGAAGGTCCGGGCTCTGGGGCCAACGTCCTGACTTTC.

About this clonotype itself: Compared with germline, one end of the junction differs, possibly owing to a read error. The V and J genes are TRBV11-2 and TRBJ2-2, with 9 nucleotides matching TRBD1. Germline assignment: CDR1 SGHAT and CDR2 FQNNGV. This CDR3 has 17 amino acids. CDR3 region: CASSLLGQGVNTGELIF. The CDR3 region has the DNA TGTGCCAGCAGCCTCCTGGGACAGGGAGTGAACACCGGGGAGCTGATTTTT. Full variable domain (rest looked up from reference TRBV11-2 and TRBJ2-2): EAGVAQSPRYKIIEKRQSVAFWCNPISGHATLYWYQQILGQGPKLLIQFQNNGVVDDSQLPKDRFSAERLKGVDSTLKIQPAKLEDSAVYLCASSLLGQGVNTGELIFGEGSRLTVL.

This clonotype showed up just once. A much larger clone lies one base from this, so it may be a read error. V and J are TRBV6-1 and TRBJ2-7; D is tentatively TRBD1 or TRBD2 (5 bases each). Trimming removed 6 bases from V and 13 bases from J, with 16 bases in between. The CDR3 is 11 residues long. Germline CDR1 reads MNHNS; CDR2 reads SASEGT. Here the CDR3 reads CASSGAHAHYF. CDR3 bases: TGTGCCAGCAGCGGGGCGCACGCGCATTACTTC.

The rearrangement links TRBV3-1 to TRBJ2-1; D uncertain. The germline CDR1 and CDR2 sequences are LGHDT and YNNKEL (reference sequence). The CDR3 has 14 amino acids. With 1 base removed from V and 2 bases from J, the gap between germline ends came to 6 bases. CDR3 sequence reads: CASSQAGPYNEQFF. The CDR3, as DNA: TGTGCCAGCAGCCAAGCAGGACCCTACAATGAGCAGTTCTTC.

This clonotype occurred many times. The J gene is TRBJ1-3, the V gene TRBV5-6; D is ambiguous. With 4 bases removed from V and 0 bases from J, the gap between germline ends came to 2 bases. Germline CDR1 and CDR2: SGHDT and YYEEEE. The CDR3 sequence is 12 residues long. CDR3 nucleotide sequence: TGTGCCAGCAGCGGCTCTGGAAACACCATATATTTT. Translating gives CASSGSGNTIYF.

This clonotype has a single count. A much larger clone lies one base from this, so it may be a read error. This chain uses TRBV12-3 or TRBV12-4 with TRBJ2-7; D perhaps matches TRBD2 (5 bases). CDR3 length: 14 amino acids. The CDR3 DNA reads TGTGGCAGCAGTTTATTCGGGAACTCCTACGAGCAGTACTTC. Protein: CGSSLFGNSYEQYF.